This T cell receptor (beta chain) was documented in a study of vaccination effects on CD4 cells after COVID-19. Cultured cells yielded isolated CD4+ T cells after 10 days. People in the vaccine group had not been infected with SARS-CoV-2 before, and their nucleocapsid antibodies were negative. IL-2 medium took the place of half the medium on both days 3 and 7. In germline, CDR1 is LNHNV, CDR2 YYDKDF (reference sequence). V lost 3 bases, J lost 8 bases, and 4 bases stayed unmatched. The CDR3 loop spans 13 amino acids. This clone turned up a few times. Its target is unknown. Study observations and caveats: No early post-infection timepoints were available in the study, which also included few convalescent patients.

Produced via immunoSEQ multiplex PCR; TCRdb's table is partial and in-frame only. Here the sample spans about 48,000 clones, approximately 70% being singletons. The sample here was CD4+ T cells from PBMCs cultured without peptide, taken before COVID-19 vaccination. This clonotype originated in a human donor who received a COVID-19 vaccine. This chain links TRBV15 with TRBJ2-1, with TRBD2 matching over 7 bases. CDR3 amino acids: CATSSRLADEQFF. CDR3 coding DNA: TGTGCCACCAGCAGTCGACTAGCCGATGAGCAGTTCTTC.